The 16 T cell receptor beta chains below all came from one sample that was sequenced in a study of Ad26.COV2.S vaccination and SARS-CoV-2 variants (dated by TCRdb to 2020 to 2023). Libraries came from the immunoSEQ multiplex PCR assay. This immuneACCESS table, as held by TCRdb, lists in-frame sequences with V and J called but not all clones. Of the missing ones, under half trace to an unresolved V gene in checked studies; the others have no known cause. Across this sample there are about 390,000 clones, with about 88% seen only once. Jointly, the top ten make up under 4% of the sample. The label giving this sample's treatment or condition can be read as: about 20 received Ad26.COV2.S at low or high dose, single or two shots; five or six received placebo; per-sample allocation not given. For vaccine and placebo recipients, the sequenced repertoires came from samples collected on day 63 after the first injection.

The specimen comprised peripheral blood, sampled in a trial of Ad26.COV2.S vaccine versus placebo. The receptors come from a person aged 18-65 years who received the Ad26.COV2.S COVID-19 vaccine or a placebo.

V usage is TRBV5-6 and J usage is TRBJ2-3; weak D call: TRBD2 (5 bases). CDR3 length: 13 amino acids. Germline assignment: CDR1 SGHDT and CDR2 YYEEEE. Trimming pared 7 bases from V and 4 bases from J, leaving 13 bases between. In DNA form, the CDR3 reads TGTGCCAGCTGCACGGGGAATTCAGATACGCAGTATTTT. This encodes CASCTGNSDTQYF.

The gene calls are TRBV19 and TRBJ1-5, with 7 bases lining up with TRBD1. This CDR3 has 14 amino acids. The germline V gene encodes CDR1 LNHDA and CDR2 SQIVND (reference sequence). V dropped 6 bases and J dropped 0; count of bases not matched to a gene: 2. CDR3 region: CASRDRVSNQPQHF. The CDR3 bases are TGTGCCAGTAGAGACAGGGTTAGCAATCAGCCCCAGCATTTT.

V gene TRBV19 combines with J gene TRBJ2-4, with 7 bases that match TRBD1. CDR3 length equals 16 residues. Per the germline V gene, CDR1 is LNHDA and CDR2 is SQIVND (reference sequence). V was pared by 2 bases and J by 4 bases, with 8 bases of the junction left unmatched. CDR3 in amino acids: CASSITQGQKKNIQYF. The CDR3 region has the DNA TGTGCCAGTAGTATAACTCAGGGACAGAAAAAAAACATTCAGTACTTC.

The chain recombines TRBV7-9 with TRBJ2-7, with 10 bases aligning to TRBD1. Trimming took 5 bases from V and 5 from J; bases not matched to a gene: 6. The CDR3 consists of 14 residues. Germline V gene data show CDR1 as SEHNR and CDR2 as FQNEAQ (reference sequence). This chain's CDR3 is CASSRQGAWDEQYF. DNA of the CDR3: TGTGCCAGCAGCCGACAGGGGGCTTGGGACGAGCAGTACTTC.

This clone has only one observation. The chain combines TRBV6-5 with TRBJ2-3; 9 nucleotides agree with TRBD1. CDR1 is MNHEY and CDR2 is SVGAGI in the germline V gene. The CDR3 loop spans 12 amino acids. V shed 10 bases and J 7 bases; nucleotides not matched to a gene: 6. CDR3 nucleotides: TGTGCCATCCGGACAGGGGAATATACGCAGTATTTT. Residues: CAIRTGEYTQYF.

The V call is TRBV2, the J call TRBJ1-4; 9 bases agree with TRBD1. Trimming removed 6 bases from V and 5 bases from J; junction bases left unmatched: 4. The CDR3 runs 14 residues. The V gene's germline CDR1 is SNHLY and CDR2 FYNNEI. CDR3: CASRSGTGNEKLFF. The DNA of the CDR3 is TGTGCCAGCAGATCCGGGACAGGGAATGAAAAACTGTTTTTT.

This clone was picked up one time. Different DNA sequences within this sample yield the same CDR3. The chain uses TRBV3-1 (or the pseudogene TRBV3-2) and TRBJ2-7, with 9 bases lining up with TRBD1. The CDR3 extends over 13 amino acids. J gave up 5 bases and V 4 bases, and 3 bases lay outside the gene matches. Germline lookup yields CDR1 LGHDT and CDR2 YNNKEL (reference sequence). This chain's CDR3 is CASSPGQGHEQYF. The CDR3 DNA reads TGTGCCAGCAGCCCGGGACAGGGCCACGAGCAGTACTTC.

This CDR3 reads CASSYRRGGTEAFF. CDR3 DNA sequence: TGTGCCAGCAGTTATCGCAGGGGCGGGACTGAAGCTTTCTTT. The chain recombines TRBV6-2 or TRBV6-3 with TRBJ1-1, with D perhaps matching TRBD1 (6 bases). Germline CDR1 is MNHEY and CDR2 is SVGEGT. Trimming cost V 3 bases and J 5 bases, with 13 bases left between them. The CDR3 loop spans 14 amino acids.

The rearrangement links TRBV15 to TRBJ1-1, with TRBD1 identical over 8 bases. Trimming removed 0 bases from V and 7 bases from J; junction bases left unmatched: 7. Germline values: CDR1 LNHNV, CDR2 YYDKDF (reference sequence). The CDR3 has 15 amino acids. DNA for the CDR3: TGTGCCACCAGCAGAGATCGAGCAGGGGGCGGTGAAGCTTTCTTT. It translates to CATSRDRAGGGEAFF.

The gene calls are TRBV5-1 and TRBJ1-3, with D perhaps TRBD1 (5 bases). CDR3 length: 16 residues. The germline CDR1 and CDR2 sequences are SGHRS and YFSETQ. V was shortened by 0 bases and J by 4 bases, with 14 bases between the two germline ends. The CDR3 loop reads CASSLGYTGEGNTIYF. The CDR3, as DNA: TGCGCCAGCAGCTTGGGTTATACGGGGGAAGGAAACACCATATATTTT.

This chain links TRBV4-1 with TRBJ1-2; D is unresolved. The V and J ends lost 2 bases and 8 bases respectively, with 6 bases between them. The CDR3 spans 11 residues. Germline values: CDR1 MGHRA, CDR2 YSYEKL. The CDR3 sequence: CASSQNGGYTF. CDR3 bases: TGCGCCAGCAGCCAAAACGGGGGCTACACCTTC.

This chain links TRBV5-6 with TRBJ1-4; D gene ambiguous. The CDR3 has 15 amino acids. Germline-derived CDR1 and CDR2 are SGHDT and YYEEEE. The V end lost 0 bases, the J end lost 6 bases, and 12 bases lay between the germline ends. The CDR3 here is CASSLEAGSDEKLFF. CDR3 DNA: TGTGCCAGCAGCTTGGAGGCTGGCAGCGATGAAAAACTGTTTTTT.

The chain employs TRBV6-6 and TRBJ2-7; no reliable D call. Per germline, CDR1 MNHNY and CDR2 SVGAGI (reference sequence). CDR3 length: 13 amino acids. The V end lost 5 bases, the J end lost 2 bases, and 10 bases lay between the germline ends. The CDR3 nucleotides are TGTGCCAGCAGTCTCGATGGCACCTACGAGCAGTACTTC. Translation gives CASSLDGTYEQYF.

The chain uses TRBV5-4 and TRBJ1-1; the D gene is possibly TRBD1 (5 bases). The V gene lost 0 bases and the J gene lost 3 bases, with 9 bases spanning the gap. There are 14 residues in the CDR3. From germline, CDR1 is SGHNT and CDR2 YYREEE (reference sequence). The CDR3 region is CASSLGGDDTEAFF. CDR3 DNA sequence: TGTGCCAGCAGCTTGGGAGGGGATGACACTGAAGCTTTCTTT.

The rearrangement uses TRBV15 and TRBJ2-5, with 7 bases lining up with TRBD2. This CDR3 contains 18 residues. V lost 0 bases to trimming and J lost 2 bases; unmatched junction nucleotides: 12. CDR1 is LNHNV and CDR2 is YYDKDF in the germline V gene (reference sequence). Here the CDR3 DNA reads TGTGCCACCAGCAGAGACCCCGTTAGGACTAGAGATCAAGAGACCCAGTACTTC. Protein product: CATSRDPVRTRDQETQYF.

This sequence joins TRBV6-2 or TRBV6-3 and TRBJ1-4; TRBD1 matches at 9 bases. Germline CDR1 reads MNHEY; CDR2 reads SVGEGT. This CDR3 has 15 amino acids. Losses at the gene ends were 4 bases for V and 6 bases for J; bases not matched to a gene: 6. The DNA for the CDR3 is TGTGCCAGCAGTTTCCGGACAGGGGTGTATGAAAAACTGTTTTTT. This gives the protein CASSFRTGVYEKLFF.